This record concerns one T cell receptor (beta chain) sequence. Study processing details: How many nucleated cells were present was estimated from reference gene primer amplification. Libraries were prepared by immunoSEQ multiplex PCR; TCRdb keeps only in-frame clonotypes and omits some of them. V, J and clone size are those of that table, while D and trimming were read from the DNA. The data show some 160,000 clones, roughly 91% seen once. This entry comes from a study of blood T cell repertoires in COVID-19. V was trimmed by 4 bases and J by 0 bases, leaving 13 bases between them. CDR3 length equals 15 residues. CDR1 and CDR2 from the germline V gene are LGHNA and YNFKEQ. Patients from Seattle were sampled longitudinally, starting during active infection.

Sequences were obtained from peripheral blood. The V gene is TRBV4-2, the J gene TRBJ2-7, with D perhaps matching TRBD2 (6 bases). The clonotype was recovered from a man aged 18 to 30 with COVID-19, enrolled during active disease. In nucleotides, the CDR3 is TGTGCCAGCAGCCGGGGGACTCTGACCTCCTACGAGCAGTACTTC. It specifies CASSRGTLTSYEQYF.